This TCR beta chain derives from a study of cytomegalovirus exposure and HLA in healthy donors listed by TCRdb under 2017. Background on the whole study: In an earlier analysis of about 560 of the donors, around 290 Gb of sequence data and just under 120 million unique TCR beta sequences from 180 million or so T cells were reported. High-throughput TCR immunosequencing, statistical association of individual TCRs with disease status, and machine learning were combined to predict cytomegalovirus infection status. Donor age, sex, ethnicity and CMV serostatus were compiled alongside the repertoire data. A later genetic analysis took genome-wide SNP genotypes for 398 of the 666 donors and used that subset as a discovery cohort. An earlier analysis of several hundred of the donors used high-throughput TCR beta sequencing to judge whether each TCR beta V gene segment behaved as functional or pseudogenic. The study used immunosequencing to profile the T cell repertoires of 666 subjects and linked those repertoires to cytomegalovirus serostatus. Roughly 290 gigabases of sequencing data and 70 million to 95 million unique TCR sequences made up an early release that covered roughly 670 HLA-typed donors. The study aimed to test whether signatures of past pathogen exposure could be identified by cataloging public T cell receptors. To study patterns of TCR occurrence, a later analysis re-analyzed previously published TCR beta repertoires from 666 donors and added high-resolution HLA genotyping. Because of strong linkage in the cohort, roughly five DR-DQ haplotypes were treated as single units for association and clustering. All discovery cohort repertoires had been generated on a single sequencing platform. Among about 370 genotyped donors of the cohort, an average of around 220,000 unique TCR beta nucleotide sequences was sequenced per donor, of which roughly 17% were non-productive. The number of donors typed differed by locus, with about 629-640 for A, B, C, DRB1 and DQB1, around 520 for DQA1, approximately 580 for DPA1, and some 440 for DPB1. The genetic ancestry cluster associated with self-reported Caucasian donors included about four fifths of the roughly 380 genotyped donors. Along with the roughly 700-subject first cohort, a separate validation cohort of some 130 different subjects was used. HLA typing covered class I and class II loci at four-digit resolution. Rather than using new phenotypic data, the later analysis identified candidate immune exposures from TCR beta sequences and from how often those sequences occurred across donors.

The cohort was made up of several hundred healthy bone marrow donors. At the time of sampling, all cohort members were nominally healthy, though unrecorded immune exposures were likely present. The donor was CMV seronegative and belonged to the group of 380 or so seronegative cohort members. Each donor provided a peripheral blood sample, and peripheral blood mononuclear cells were used for TCR beta sequencing. The Qiagen DNeasy Blood Extraction Kit was used to extract genomic DNA from the blood cell samples. What the study reported, not specific to this receptor: The classifier was reported to diagnose cytomegalovirus status with high specificity and sensitivity in both the original cohort and the validation cohort. A group of highly shared sequence variants was considered likely to be a technical artifact of the sequencing pipeline. HLA typing was unavailable for some donors at each locus, so association tests used only the typed subset. Presence/absence analyses assumed roughly uniform sequencing depth across donors, an assumption that may not hold. A later genetic analysis associated a missense DCLRE1C variant with V-gene and J-gene trimming of TCR beta chains, and an independent cohort replicated the association. Most TCR sequences were seen in very few donors, while some public TCRs were found in many individuals. Several of the top co-occurrence clusters appeared to be linked to parvovirus B19, influenza, CMV and Epstein-Barr virus, according to a later analysis. The authors suggested that the approach could potentially be generalized to other disease states and immunological phenotypes. The study gave a list of roughly 150 TCR beta chains associated with cytomegalovirus. Broadly in line with IMGT annotations, most TCR beta V segments showed up in productive rearrangements about 87% or about 30% of the time in an earlier analysis of 450 to 750 of the donors. When HLA alleles, especially DR and DQ, strongly co-occurred, attributing TCR associations to individual alleles was difficult. According to a later genetic analysis, donors in an Asian-associated ancestry cluster had fewer N-insertions in productive TCRs than the approximately 630-donor mean. Because counts were too low, more than 15 rarely observed V segments, including chromosome 9 orphons, were excluded from the earlier analysis of roughly 580 of the donors. The 87-base-pair reads could not distinguish some IMGT-functional V segments, including TRBV6-2 and TRBV6-3, so those segments were excluded. A later analysis found that TCR association rates varied across HLA loci, with DRB1 alleles showing the most associated TCRs and HLA-C alleles the fewest. In a later analysis, 16,951 TCR beta sequences were associated with specific HLA alleles at a false discovery rate of 0.05. A later analysis found that HLA-associated TCR beta chains were more clonally expanded and had lower generation probabilities than equally common non-associated chains. A further reported finding was that TCR beta sequences accurately predicted the HLA-A and HLA-B alleles for most subjects in the first cohort. Most CMV-associated TCR beta chains appeared to be HLA-restricted in a later analysis, and the HLA associations seemed to be driven largely by CMV exposure. The only immune exposure information available for the cohort was CMV serostatus. Three of the identified cytomegalovirus-associated TCR beta chains were confirmed in vitro to be specific for cytomegalovirus antigens. Linkage disequilibrium might explain the correlated functional status among segregating V segments, but an unknown experimental factor could not be excluded. This cohort had only TCR beta chains sequenced, and the lack of alpha or paired-chain data limited which features could be detected.

A word on this clone: Its binding antigen is unknown.

From the germline V gene, CDR1 is MNHEY and CDR2 is SVGAGI. V and J lose 1 base and 1 base, and a span of 8 bases separates them. CDR3 length: 15 amino acids, cysteine to phenylalanine. CDR3 DNA only is kept here, 45 bases in frame from base 1. Libraries were constructed by the immunoSEQ multiplex PCR assay. For the multiplex PCR, a mixture combining 60 forward primers for TCR Vbeta segments and 13 reverse primers for TCR Jbeta segments was used. A multiplex PCR assay on genomic DNA amplified the CDR3 region of rearranged TCR beta genes. The amplified TCR beta libraries were sequenced on the Illumina HiSeq System as 87-base-pair reads. The authors processed their data as follows. Across the roughly 700 repertoires, a later analysis counted 75 million to 90 million unique TCR beta chains, roughly 11 million of which were shared by at least two donors. Raw reads were error-corrected and collapsed into unique sequences with a nearest-neighbor algorithm that merged closely related sequences to remove PCR and sequencing errors. CDR3 sequences were aligned to IMGT reference sequences to assign V, D and J gene segments. Each retained sequence needed at least a six-nucleotide match to both a V gene segment and a J gene segment. Rearrangements were called productive when the CDR3 lacked stop codons and stayed in frame with V and J; all others were non-productive. Following IMGT convention, CDR3 was defined as the stretch from the second conserved V-encoded cysteine to the conserved J-encoded phenylalanine. In an earlier analysis of around 570 of the donors, sequences lacking an unambiguous match to a single V gene segment were excluded. An earlier analysis of 450 to 650 of the donors called V segments functional above 56.7% productive rearrangements and segregating when the between-donor standard deviation exceeded 5%. A statistical classification framework was built for diagnosing cytomegalovirus status from the catalog of TCR beta chain sequences. A later analysis assigned V and J genes by comparing TCR nucleotide sequences with IMGT/GENE-DB human TR gene sequences. In a later analysis, CDR3 sequences and most-parsimonious VDJ recombination scenarios were assigned using the TCRdist pipeline. In a later analysis, every TCR beta chain was defined by the combination of its CDR3 amino acid sequence and its V-gene family, and reads without a unique V-gene family were dropped. To address suspected cross-contamination and a sequencing artifact, a later analysis removed around 590 highly shared, low-generation-probability nucleotide sequences. For each public chain, a later analysis derived a clonal expansion index from normalized ranks of inferred template counts within each repertoire. A later analysis computed generation probabilities with a VDJ recombination model fitted to out-of-frame rearrangements, and checked the results against IGoR. In a later analysis, TCR-TCR, TCR-HLA and TCR-CMV co-occurrence was scored with hypergeometric tests, and a repertoire-size bias correction was applied to TCR pairs. To estimate false discovery rates, a later analysis permuted the HLA or CMV assignments 20 times. In a later analysis, co-occurring TCRs were grouped using DBSCAN, and TCRdist sequence similarity was added for clustering within HLA-allele-positive subsets. For co-occurrence clustering, repertoires with fewer than 30,000 or more than 120,000 public chains were excluded, along with several repertoires with anomalous nucleotide sharing. The immuneACCESS repertoire file appears here via TCRdb, limited to in-frame rearrangements. These files lack a portion of the clones; in checked studies, under half of the deficit traces to unresolved V genes, and the cause of the others is not known. V, J and clone size derive from that table, while D and trimming were established from the DNA sequence. In this sample's table one finds 30,000 to 35,000 clones. Jointly, the top ten make up around 3.5% of the sample.

The rearrangement combines TRBV6-5 with TRBJ2-1; the D segment could be TRBD2, given 6 matching bases. This sequence was found in a middle-aged man in good health and CMV-seronegative. Specimen: PBMCs. The CDR3 amino acid sequence is: CASSYLRGSYNEQFF. Read as DNA, the sequence is TGTGCCAGCAGTTACTTACGGGGGTCCTACAATGAGCAGTTCTTC.